Each of the 14 T cell receptor beta chains below was sequenced from the same sample in a study of CDR3 diversity in severe acne. Each CDR3 protein gets one entry after TCRdb re-called the PCR reads with MiXCR. The sample consists of some 84,000 distinct CDR3 sequences, around 53% of them appearing once. The specimen sequenced was blood. The receptors originated from a male donor in good health, without acne.

The chain links TRBV19 to TRBJ2-7; the match to TRBD1 covers 7 bases. J gave up 6 bases and V 5 bases, and 4 bases lay outside the gene matches. The CDR3 is made up of 12 amino acids. The germline V gene encodes CDR1 LNHDA and CDR2 SQIVND (reference sequence). The CDR3 sequence: CASSPAGGEQYF. The CDR3 DNA reads as TGTGCCAGTAGTCCAGCAGGGGGCGAGCAGTACTTC.

At least ten counts were recorded for this clonotype. A much more abundant neighbour one base away suggests this may be a read error. The genes are TRBV24-1 and TRBJ1-4, with no clear D. Germline lookup yields CDR1 KGHDR and CDR2 SFDVKD. The CDR3 is 12 residues long. The CDR3 loop is CATSDMNEQLFF. For the CDR3, the DNA is TGTGCCACCAGTGACATGAATGAACAACTGTTTTTT.

The table lists this clonotype with a few counts. This sequence joins TRBV5-4 and TRBJ2-5; D gene ambiguous. V dropped 1 base and J dropped 4 bases, with 11 bases sitting between them. The CDR3 contains 14 residues. CDR1 SGHNT and CDR2 YYREEE come from the germline V gene (reference sequence). The CDR3 DNA follows: TGTGCCAGCAGCTTGAGCCTAGGCGGAGAGACCCAGTACTTC. The encoded protein is CASSLSLGGETQYF.

V and J are TRBV5-4 and TRBJ2-7; 7 bases align to TRBD1. The CDR3 sequence is 14 residues long. Looked up from germline, CDR1 is SGHNT and CDR2 is YYREEE (reference sequence). With 4 bases clipped from V and 0 bases from J, the junction kept 4 bases outside the gene matches. CDR3 nucleotide sequence: TGTGCCAGCAGCCGGGACAGTTTCTCCTACGAGCAGTACTTC. Translated, it gives CASSRDSFSYEQYF. The full variable domain, rest sourced from reference TRBV5-4 and TRBJ2-7, is ETGVTQSPTHLIKTRGQQVTLRCSSQSGHNTVSWYQQALGQGPQFIFQYYREEENGRGNFPPRFSGLQFPNYSSELNVNALELDDSALYLCASSRDSFSYEQYFGPGTRLTVT.

The chain links TRBV15 to TRBJ1-5; 7 nucleotides agree with TRBD1. The J segment lost 1 base and the V segment lost 5 bases, leaving 8 bases of the junction unmatched. Germline CDR1 and CDR2: LNHNV and YYDKDF (reference sequence). The CDR3 length is 16 residues. The CDR3 loop is CATSGGQLKSNQPQHF. CDR3 in DNA: TGTGCCACCAGCGGGGGACAGCTCAAAAGCAATCAGCCCCAGCATTTT.

In its sample, this clonotype is medium-sized (0.01 to 0.1%). The rearrangement uses TRBV29-1 and TRBJ2-7, with D possibly TRBD2 on 6 matching bases. This CDR3 has 13 amino acids. The V gene lost 7 bases and the J gene lost 0 bases, with 13 bases spanning the gap. From germline, CDR1 is SQVTM and CDR2 ANQGSEA. The CDR3: CSGRDSSSYEQYF. DNA for the CDR3: TGCAGCGGACGGGACTCCAGCTCCTACGAGCAGTACTTC.

This clonotype was found many times. The chain carries TRBV7-6 and TRBJ1-3; 8 bases fit TRBD1. V trimming: 5 bases; J trimming: 7 bases; junction bases outside the gene matches: 13. Germline CDR1 is SGHVS and CDR2 is FNYEAQ. The CDR3 runs 16 residues. The CDR3 nucleotides read TGTGCCAGCAGCCCACAGGGGGAATCTCTGGTCAACACCATATATTTT. Translating gives CASSPQGESLVNTIYF.

V usage is TRBV7-9 and J usage is TRBJ2-3; 8 bases are shared with TRBD2. Germline CDR1 SEHNR, CDR2 FQNEAQ (reference sequence). V was pared by 6 bases and J by 1 base, with 6 bases of the junction left unmatched. This CDR3 has 15 amino acids. The CDR3 sequence is CASSSFGGGTDTQYF. The CDR3 DNA reads as TGTGCCAGCAGTAGTTTCGGGGGGGGCACAGATACGCAGTATTTT.

The chain employs TRBV20-1 and TRBJ1-5; TRBD1 matches 11 bases. CDR3 size: 13 residues. In germline, CDR1 is DFQATT, CDR2 SNEGSKA (reference sequence). CDR3 residues: CSLGQGARQPQHF. CDR3 coding DNA: TGCAGCTTAGGACAGGGGGCAAGGCAGCCCCAGCATTTT.

V gene TRBV5-6 combines with J gene TRBJ2-7; D may correspond to TRBD1 or TRBD2 (5 bases each). This CDR3 region has 11 residues. CDR1 is SGHDT, CDR2 YYEEEE, per germline. The CDR3 is CVPGTISEQYF. CDR3 sequence (DNA): TGTGTGCCCGGGACCATCTCCGAGCAGTACTTC. Complete variable domain (other parts from reference TRBV5-6 and TRBJ2-7): DAGVTQSPTHLIKTRGQQVTLRCSPKSGHDTVSWYQQALGQGPQFIFQYYEEEERQRGNFPDRFSGHQFPNYSSELNVNALLLGDSALYLCVPGTISEQYFGPGTRLTVT.

The CDR3, as DNA: TGTGCCACCGCACGAACGGGACAAACGACAGATACGCAGTATTTT. This translates into CATARTGQTTDTQYF. The genes are TRBV24-1 and TRBJ2-3; weak D call: TRBD1 (6 bases). Trimming took 9 bases from V and 3 from J, leaving 18 bases between them. CDR1 is KGHDR, CDR2 SFDVKD, per germline. CDR3 length: 15 amino acids.

This rearrangement joins TRBV6-1 to TRBJ1-5; 7 bases are a match to TRBD1. CDR3 length equals 13 residues. The germline CDR1 and CDR2 sequences are MNHNS and SASEGT. Trimming took 8 bases from V and 6 from J; bases not matched to a gene: 7. The CDR3 nucleotides read TGTGCCAGCTCTGGGACAGTTGGTCAGCCCCAGCATTTT. Its translation: CASSGTVGQPQHF.

The chain couples TRBV7-6 to TRBJ1-4, with a weak D call TRBD1 (5 bases). The CDR3 is 14 amino acids. V lost 6 bases and J 8 bases, leaving 16 bases between the germline ends. In germline, CDR1 is SGHVS, CDR2 FNYEAQ. Written as DNA, the CDR3 is TGTGCCAGCAGACTGGCGGGGGTTGGAGAAAAACTGTTTTTT. Its translation is CASRLAGVGEKLFF.

The chain carries TRBV15 and TRBJ1-5; D not certain. With 0 bases removed from V and 2 bases from J, the gap between germline ends came to 8 bases. CDR3 size: 15 residues. Germline CDR1 LNHNV, CDR2 YYDKDF (reference sequence). CDR3 sequence: CATSRDRSGNQPQHF. The CDR3 DNA reads as TGTGCCACCAGCAGAGATCGGAGTGGCAATCAGCCCCAGCATTTT.